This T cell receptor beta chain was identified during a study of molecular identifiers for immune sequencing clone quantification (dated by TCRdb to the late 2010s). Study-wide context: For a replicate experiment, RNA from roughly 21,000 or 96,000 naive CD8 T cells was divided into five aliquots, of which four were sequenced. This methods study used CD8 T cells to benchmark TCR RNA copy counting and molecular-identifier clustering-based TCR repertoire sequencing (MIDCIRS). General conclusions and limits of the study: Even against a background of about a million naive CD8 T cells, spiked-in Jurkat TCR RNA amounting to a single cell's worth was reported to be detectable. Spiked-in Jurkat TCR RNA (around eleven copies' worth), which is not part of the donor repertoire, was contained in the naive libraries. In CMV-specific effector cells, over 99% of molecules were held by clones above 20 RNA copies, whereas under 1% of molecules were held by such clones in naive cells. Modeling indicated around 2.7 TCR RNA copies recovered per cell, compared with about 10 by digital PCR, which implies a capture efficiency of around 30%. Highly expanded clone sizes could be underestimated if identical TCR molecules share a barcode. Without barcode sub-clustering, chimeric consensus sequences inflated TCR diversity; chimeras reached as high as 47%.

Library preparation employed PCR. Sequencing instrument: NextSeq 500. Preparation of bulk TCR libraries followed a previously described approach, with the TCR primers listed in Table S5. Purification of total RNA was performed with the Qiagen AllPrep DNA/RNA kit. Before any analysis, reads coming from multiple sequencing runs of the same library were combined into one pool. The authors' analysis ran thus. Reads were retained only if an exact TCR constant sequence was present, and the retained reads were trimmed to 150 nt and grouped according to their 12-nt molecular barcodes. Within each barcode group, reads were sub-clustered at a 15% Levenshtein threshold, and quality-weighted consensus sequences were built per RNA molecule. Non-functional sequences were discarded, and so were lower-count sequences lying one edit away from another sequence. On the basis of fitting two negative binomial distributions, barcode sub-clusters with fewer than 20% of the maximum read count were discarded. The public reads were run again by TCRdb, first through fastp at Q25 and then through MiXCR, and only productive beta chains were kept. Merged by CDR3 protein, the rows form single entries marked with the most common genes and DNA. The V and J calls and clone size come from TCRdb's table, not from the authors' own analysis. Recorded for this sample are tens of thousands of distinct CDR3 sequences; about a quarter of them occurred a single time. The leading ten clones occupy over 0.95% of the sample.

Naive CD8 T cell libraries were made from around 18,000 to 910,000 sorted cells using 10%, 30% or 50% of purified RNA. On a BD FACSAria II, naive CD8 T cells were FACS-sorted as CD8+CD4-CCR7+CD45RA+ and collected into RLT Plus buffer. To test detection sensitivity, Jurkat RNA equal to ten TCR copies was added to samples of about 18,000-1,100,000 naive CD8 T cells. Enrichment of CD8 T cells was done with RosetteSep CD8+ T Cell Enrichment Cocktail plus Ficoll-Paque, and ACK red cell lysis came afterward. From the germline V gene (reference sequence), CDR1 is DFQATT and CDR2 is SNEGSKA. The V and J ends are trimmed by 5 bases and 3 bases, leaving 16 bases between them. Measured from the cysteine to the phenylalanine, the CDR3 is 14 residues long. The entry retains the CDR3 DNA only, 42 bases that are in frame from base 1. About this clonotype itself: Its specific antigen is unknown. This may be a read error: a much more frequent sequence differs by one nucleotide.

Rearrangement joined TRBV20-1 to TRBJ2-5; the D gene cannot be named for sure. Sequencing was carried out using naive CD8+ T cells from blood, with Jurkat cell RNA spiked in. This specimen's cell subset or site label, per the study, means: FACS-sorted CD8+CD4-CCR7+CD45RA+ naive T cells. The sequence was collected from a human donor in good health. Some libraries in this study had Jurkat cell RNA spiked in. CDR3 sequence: CSADDRGSEETQYF. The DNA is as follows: TGCAGTGCTGACGATCGTGGGTCAGAAGAGACCCAGTACTTC.